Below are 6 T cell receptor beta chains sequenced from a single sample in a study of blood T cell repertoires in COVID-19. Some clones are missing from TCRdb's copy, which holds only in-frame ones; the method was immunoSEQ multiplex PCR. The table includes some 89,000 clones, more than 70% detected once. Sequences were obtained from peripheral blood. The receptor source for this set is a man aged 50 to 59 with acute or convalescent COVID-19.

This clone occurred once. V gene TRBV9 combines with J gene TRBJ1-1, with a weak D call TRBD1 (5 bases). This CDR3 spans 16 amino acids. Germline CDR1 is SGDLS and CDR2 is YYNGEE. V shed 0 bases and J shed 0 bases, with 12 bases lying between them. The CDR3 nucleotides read TGTGCCAGCAGCGTAGTAGGGGAGGGGATGAACACTGAAGCTTTCTTT. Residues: CASSVVGEGMNTEAFF.

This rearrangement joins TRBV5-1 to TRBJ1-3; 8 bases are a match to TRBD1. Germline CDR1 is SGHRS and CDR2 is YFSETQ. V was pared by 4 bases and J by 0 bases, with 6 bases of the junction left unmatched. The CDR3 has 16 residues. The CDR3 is CASSLSTGVSGNTIYF. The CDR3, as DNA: TGCGCCAGCAGCCTATCGACAGGGGTCTCTGGAAACACCATATATTTT.

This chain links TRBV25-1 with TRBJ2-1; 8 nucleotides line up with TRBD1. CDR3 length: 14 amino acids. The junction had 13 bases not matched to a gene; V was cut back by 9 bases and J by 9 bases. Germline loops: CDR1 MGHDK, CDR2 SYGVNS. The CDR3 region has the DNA TGTGCCAGTAGCCGAACCAGGGGGCAGGGTGAGCAGTTCTTC. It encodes CASSRTRGQGEQFF.

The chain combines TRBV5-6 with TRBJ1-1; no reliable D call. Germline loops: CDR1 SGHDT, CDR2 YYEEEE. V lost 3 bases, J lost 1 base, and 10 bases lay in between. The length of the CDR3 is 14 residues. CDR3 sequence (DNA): TGTGCCAGCAGCTACCCCATTAGGAACACTGAAGCTTTCTTT. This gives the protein CASSYPIRNTEAFF.

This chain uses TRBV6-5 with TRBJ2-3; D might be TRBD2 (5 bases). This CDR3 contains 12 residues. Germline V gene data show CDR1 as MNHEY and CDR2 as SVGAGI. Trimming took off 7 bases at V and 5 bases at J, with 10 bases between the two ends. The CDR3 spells CASKTSGDTQYF. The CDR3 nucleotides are TGTGCCAGCAAAACGAGCGGAGATACGCAGTATTTT.

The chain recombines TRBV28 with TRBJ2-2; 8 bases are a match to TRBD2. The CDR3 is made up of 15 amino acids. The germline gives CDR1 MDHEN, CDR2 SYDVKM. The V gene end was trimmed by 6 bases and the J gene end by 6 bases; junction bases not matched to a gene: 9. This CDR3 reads CASSRGLGHAGELFF. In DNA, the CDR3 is TGTGCCAGCAGCCGGGGACTAGGGCACGCCGGGGAGCTGTTTTTT.